Below, 13 T cell receptor beta chains from the same sample are listed, as sequenced in a study of tumour-infiltrating T cells in Burkitt lymphoma (dated by TCRdb to the early 2020s). Preparation of the library involved the immunoSEQ multiplex PCR assay. TCRdb took this table from immuneACCESS and kept in-frame rearrangements with V and J called. Such tables lack part of the clones; where checked against another copy, unresolved V genes explain under half of the gap, and the rest is unexplained. The sample table shows about 1,600 clones, and over 40% are seen once. The ten largest clones add up to about 2.6% of the sample. Sequenced input: tumor tissue. These receptor sequences come from a human donor with Burkitt lymphoma.

The chain combines TRBV30 with TRBJ1-6; the D is unclear. CDR1 is GTSNPN and CDR2 is SVGIG in the germline V gene (reference sequence). There are 12 residues in the CDR3. V was cut by 0 bases and J by 8 bases, with 5 bases left in between. The CDR3, as DNA: TGTGCCTGGAGTGTGCCGGATTCACCCCTCCACTTT. Protein sequence: CAWSVPDSPLHF.

The chain combines TRBV6-5 with TRBJ1-2, with D hard to call. With 0 bases removed from V and 4 bases from J, the gap between germline ends came to 6 bases. Germline V gives CDR1 MNHEY, CDR2 SVGAGI. This CDR3 is built from 13 residues. This CDR3 reads CASSYSGFYGYTF. In DNA form, the CDR3 reads TGTGCCAGCAGTTACTCTGGATTCTATGGCTACACCTTC.

The V gene is TRBV5-1, the J gene TRBJ1-2; D is ambiguous. Germline CDR1 reads SGHRS; CDR2 reads YFSETQ. The CDR3 contains 14 residues. Trimming took 3 bases from V and 6 from J, leaving 15 bases between them. The CDR3 region has the DNA TGCGCCAGCAGCTCAGATAGAGGCACAGATGGCTACACCTTC. This sequence encodes CASSSDRGTDGYTF.

This clone was seen a handful of times. This sequence joins TRBV14 and TRBJ2-7; D remains ambiguous. V was cut by 0 bases and J by 3 bases, with 12 bases left in between. This CDR3 has 15 residues. Germline V gene sequence: CDR1 SGHDN, CDR2 FVKESK. The CDR3 region has the DNA TGTGCCAGCAGCCAAGAGCGCGACTCACTCTACGAGCAGTACTTC. This encodes CASSQERDSLYEQYF. Complete variable domain (other parts from reference TRBV14 and TRBJ2-7): EAGVTQFPSHSVIEKGQTVTLRCDPISGHDNLYWYRRVMGKEIKFLLHFVKESKQDESGMPNNRFLAERTGGTYSTLKVQPAELEDSGVYFCASSQERDSLYEQYFGPGTRLTVT.

The V gene is TRBV12-5, the J gene TRBJ2-7, with D possibly matching TRBD1 (5 bases). Trimming removed 2 bases at V and 1 base at J, with 6 bases between. The length of the CDR3 is 13 residues. Germline lookup yields CDR1 LGHNT and CDR2 FRNRAP. The CDR3 here is CASGLPGSYEQYF. The CDR3 DNA reads as TGTGCTAGTGGTTTGCCAGGGTCCTACGAGCAGTACTTC.

V gene TRBV7-3 combines with J gene TRBJ2-1, with D perhaps TRBD1 (6 bases). The germline V and J ends were trimmed by 5 bases and 8 bases, with 16 bases remaining between them. The CDR3 totals 14 residues. Germline-derived CDR1 and CDR2 are SGHTA and FQGTGA. CDR3 amino acids: CASSQQGIGDEQFF. CDR3 DNA sequence: TGTGCCAGCAGCCAACAGGGTATCGGCGATGAGCAGTTCTTC.

The V call is TRBV12-5, the J call TRBJ2-3; 10 bases are a match to TRBD2. This CDR3 is built from 17 residues. The germline gives CDR1 LGHNT, CDR2 FRNRAP. V was clipped by 0 bases and J by 4 bases; unmatched bases: 7. CDR3 amino acids: CASGLVRGTSVPDTQYF. In DNA, the CDR3 is TGTGCTAGTGGTTTGGTACGCGGGACTAGCGTACCAGATACGCAGTATTTT. The entire variable domain, with the rest obtained from reference TRBV12-5 and TRBJ2-3, is as follows: DARVTQTPRHKVTEMGQEVTMRCQPILGHNTVFWYRQTMMQGLELLAYFRNRAPLDDSGMPKDRFSAEMPDATLATLKIQPSEPRDSAVYFCASGLVRGTSVPDTQYFGPGTRLTVL.

DNA of the CDR3: TGTGCCAGCATCGAACAGGGAGGGTCACCCCTCCACTTT. Translation gives CASIEQGGSPLHF. This sequence joins TRBV2 and TRBJ1-6; the D gene is possibly TRBD1 (6 bases). The CDR3 is 13 residues long. Trimming took 7 bases from V and 10 from J, leaving 14 bases between them. Germline CDR1 is SNHLY and CDR2 is FYNNEI.

The rearrangement joins TRBV7-2 to TRBJ1-1; D remains ambiguous. The CDR3 is 13 residues long. Trimming left V 4 bases short and J 3 bases short, with 9 bases between. Germline lookup yields CDR1 SGHTA and CDR2 FQGNSA. CDR3 in amino acids: CASSSSGYTEAFF. CDR3 nucleotides: TGTGCCAGCAGCTCCTCAGGTTACACTGAAGCTTTCTTT.

In its sample, this clone was seen a few times. The V gene is TRBV4-2, the J gene TRBJ2-3; perhaps TRBD2 as D (7 bases). The V end was cut by 1 base, the J end by 3 bases, with 17 bases between. This CDR3 is built from 17 residues. The germline CDR1 and CDR2 sequences are LGHNA and YNFKEQ. Written as DNA, the CDR3 is TGTGCCAGCAGCCAAGGAGGCGGCGGGGGCCGGACAGATACGCAGTATTTT. This sequence encodes CASSQGGGGGRTDTQYF.

This clone occurred a few times. V usage is TRBV9 and J usage is TRBJ1-5; D gene unclear. The ends were cut back, 0 bases at V and 7 bases at J, with 11 bases in the middle. CDR3 size: 14 residues. Germline V gene lookup returns CDR1 SGDLS and CDR2 YYNGEE. The CDR3 coding sequence is TGTGCCAGCAGCGTAGCTGGGTCGGGCCAGCCCCAGCATTTT. Protein: CASSVAGSGQPQHF. Full variable domain (remainder filled in from reference TRBV9 and TRBJ1-5): DSGVTQTPKHLITATGQRVTLRCSPRSGDLSVYWYQQSLDQGLQFLIQYYNGEERAKGNILERFSAQQFPDLHSELNLSSLELGDSALYFCASSVAGSGQPQHFGDGTRLSIL.

V is TRBV5-1 and J is TRBJ2-5, with 10 nucleotides matching TRBD1. V shed 1 base and J 4 bases; nucleotides not matched to a gene: 4. The germline gives CDR1 SGHRS, CDR2 YFSETQ. The CDR3 covers 15 residues. CDR3 DNA sequence: TGCGCCAGCAGCTTGAGGGGGACAGGGGTAGAGACCCAGTACTTC. Its translation is CASSLRGTGVETQYF. The full variable domain, completed using reference TRBV5-1 and TRBJ2-5, is KAGVTQTPRYLIKTRGQQVTLSCSPISGHRSVSWYQQTPGQGLQFLFEYFSETQRNKGNFPGRFSGRQFSNSRSEMNVSTLELGDSALYLCASSLRGTGVETQYFGPGTRLLVL.

A few counts support this clone. This sequence joins TRBV15 and TRBJ2-5, with a weak D call TRBD2 (6 bases). V was cut by 0 bases and J by 4 bases, with 12 bases left in between. The germline V gene has CDR1 LNHNV and CDR2 YYDKDF (reference sequence). The CDR3 has 15 amino acids. DNA of the CDR3: TGTGCCACCAGCAGAGACACGGGGGAGGTAGAGACCCAGTACTTC. It codes for CATSRDTGEVETQYF.